This T cell receptor (beta chain) was recovered during a study of identical twins. Overall study findings and caveats: Donors were not followed over many years; analysis was cross-sectional.

This clonotype was recorded a few times. Its antigen is still unknown. TCRdb analysed the 5' RACE reads with MiXCR anew, one entry per CDR3 protein. The sample lists about 890,000 distinct CDR3 sequences, 10% to 15% occurring once. V dropped 1 base and J dropped 7 bases, with 14 bases sitting between them. Germline V lookup: CDR1 DFQATT, CDR2 SNEGSKA (reference sequence). The length of the CDR3 is 14 residues. This sample also appeared in a second study, on yellow fever vaccine responses in identical twins. That source adds: Vaccine-induced T cell responses in twins were reportedly observed to appear partly convergent, partly personalized.

The sample was PBMCs. The rearrangement joins TRBV20-1 to TRBJ2-1; D possibly corresponds to TRBD2 (6 bases). The TCR sequence derives from a woman aged 18-35 years in good health. CDR3 region: CSARGWAGRNEQFF. The CDR3 DNA sequence: TGCAGTGCTAGAGGGTGGGCAGGGAGGAATGAGCAGTTCTTC.